The 24 T cell receptor beta chains below were found in one sample sequenced in a study of cytomegalovirus exposure and HLA in healthy donors. Primers for the PCR totalled 60 Vbeta and 13 Jbeta. TCRdb's copy holds only in-frame clones and misses some; the assay was immunoSEQ multiplex PCR. This sample has under 200,000 clones; around 73% occur once, and the top ten carry more than 2%. What was sequenced was PBMCs. These TCRs come from a man aged 55 to 69 in good health and CMV-seronegative.

This clone was picked up one time. This sequence joins TRBV28 and TRBJ2-7; D remains ambiguous. CDR3 size: 13 residues. V dropped 1 base and J dropped 3 bases, with 7 bases sitting between them. Germline CDR1 reads MDHEN; CDR2 reads SYDVKM. The CDR3 loop is CASSLSGVYEQYF. The CDR3 DNA sequence: TGTGCCAGCAGTTTATCAGGTGTCTACGAGCAGTACTTC.

The chain is built from TRBV7-2 and TRBJ2-3, with TRBD2 as a possible D gene (5 bases). This CDR3 is 18 amino acids long. V dropped 3 bases and J dropped 2 bases, with 21 bases sitting between them. Germline loops: CDR1 SGHTA, CDR2 FQGNSA. CDR3 loop: CASSLQPPAGLLTDTQYF. The CDR3 DNA follows: TGTGCCAGCAGCTTGCAGCCCCCAGCTGGACTCCTCACAGATACGCAGTATTTT. Supplemented by reference TRBV7-2 and TRBJ2-3, the full variable domain reads GAGVSQSPSNKVTEKGKDVELRCDPISGHTALYWYRQSLGQGLEFLIYFQGNSAPDKSGLPSDRFSAERTGGSVSTLTIQRTQQEDSAVYLCASSLQPPAGLLTDTQYFGPGTRLTVL.

V and J are TRBV12-2 and TRBJ1-2; whether TRBD1, the table's D call, matches the DNA was not checked. TRBV12-2 corresponds to a pseudogene. This CDR3 comprises 12 residues. The CDR3 DNA reads as TGTGCAAGTCGCTTCCATAACTATGGCTACACCTTC. Residues: CASRFHNYGYTF.

As to this clone: The junction does not match germline at one end; this may be a read error. V usage is TRBV15 and J usage is TRBJ2-5, with TRBD2 identical over 14 bases. CDR3 size: 14 residues. CDR1 LNHNV and CDR2 YYDKDF come from the germline V gene (reference sequence). This CDR3 reads CATSRERLAGGLNF. The DNA for the CDR3 is TGTGCCACCAGCAGAGAACGACTAGCGGGAGGGCTGAACTTC.

The V call is TRBV6-5, the J call TRBJ2-7; possible D gene TRBD2, 7 bases. CDR3 length: 13 residues. Germline values: CDR1 MNHEY, CDR2 SVGAGI. Trimming removed 5 bases at V and 4 bases at J, with 12 bases between. Here the CDR3 DNA reads TGTGCCAGCAGTGGGGGGGCGGTATACGAGCAGTACTTC. Residues: CASSGGAVYEQYF.

This clone has only a few counts. The chain uses TRBV4-1 and TRBJ1-1; D unclear. Trimming stripped 6 bases from V and 1 base from J, with 9 bases between. CDR3 length equals 13 residues. Per the germline V gene, CDR1 is MGHRA and CDR2 is YSYEKL. This chain's CDR3 is CASRNRENTEAFF. DNA of the CDR3: TGCGCCAGCAGAAATCGGGAGAACACTGAAGCTTTCTTT.

The chain couples TRBV18 to TRBJ1-1; 9 positions agree with TRBD1. V trimming: 0 bases; J trimming: 0 bases; junction bases outside the gene matches: 2. CDR3 length: 16 amino acids. CDR1 and CDR2 from the germline V gene are KGHSH and LQKENI. CDR3 region: CASSPPTGGLNTEAFF. In nucleotides, the CDR3 is TGTGCCAGCTCACCACCAACAGGGGGCTTGAACACTGAAGCTTTCTTT.

This chain links TRBV5-1 with TRBJ2-3; a possible D gene is TRBD2 (5 bases). CDR3 length equals 17 residues. The germline V gene encodes CDR1 SGHRS and CDR2 YFSETQ. V dropped 1 base and J dropped 3 bases, with 18 bases sitting between them. The DNA for the CDR3 is TGCGCCAGCAGCTTGCTTTCCCGGACTGTCCAAACAGATACGCAGTATTTT. Encoded protein: CASSLLSRTVQTDTQYF. Variable domain in full (rest from reference TRBV5-1 and TRBJ2-3): KAGVTQTPRYLIKTRGQQVTLSCSPISGHRSVSWYQQTPGQGLQFLFEYFSETQRNKGNFPGRFSGRQFSNSRSEMNVSTLELGDSALYLCASSLLSRTVQTDTQYFGPGTRLTVL.

As to this clone: Compared with germline, one end of the junction differs, possibly owing to a read error. This chain links TRBV5-6 with TRBJ1-2; 8 nucleotides line up with TRBD1. Germline V CDR1 and CDR2: SGHDT, YYEEEE. CDR3 length: 14 residues. The CDR3 DNA is TGTGCCAGCAGCTCAGGGGGCGTTAACTATGGCTACCCCTTC. Translation gives CASSSGGVNYGYPF. The full variable domain, completed using reference TRBV5-6 and TRBJ1-2, is DAGVTQSPTHLIKTRGQQVTLRCSPKSGHDTVSWYQQALGQGPQFIFQYYEEEERQRGNFPDRFSGHQFPNYSSELNVNALLLGDSALYLCASSSGGVNYGYPFGSGTRLTVV.

The rearrangement uses TRBV18 and TRBJ2-7; 12 bases are shared with TRBD1. This CDR3 comprises 15 residues. Germline CDR1 reads KGHSH; CDR2 reads LQKENI. V lost 3 bases and J lost 2; bases outside the gene matches: 2. CDR3 nucleotide sequence: TGTGCCAGCTCACCGGGACAGGGGGCCACCTACGAGCAGTACTTC. Amino acids: CASSPGQGATYEQYF. The full variable domain, completed using reference TRBV18 and TRBJ2-7, is NAGVMQNPRHLVRRRGQEARLRCSPMKGHSHVYWYRQLPEEGLKFMVYLQKENIIDESGMPKERFSAEFPKEGPSILRIQQVVRGDSAAYFCASSPGQGATYEQYFGPGTRLTVT.

The gene calls are TRBV4-2 and TRBJ2-3, with a tentative D call TRBD1 (6 bases). V was pared by 1 base and J by 2 bases, with 7 bases between. Germline V lookup: CDR1 LGHNA, CDR2 YNFKEQ. The CDR3 has 14 amino acids. CDR3 in amino acids: CASSQGTDTDTQYF. CDR3 bases: TGTGCCAGCAGCCAAGGGACAGACACAGATACGCAGTATTTT.

This clone was seen a handful of times. The chain links TRBV5-6 to TRBJ1-2; D is unclear. V was trimmed by 2 bases and J by 7 bases, leaving 9 bases between them. There are 12 residues in the CDR3. CDR1 SGHDT and CDR2 YYEEEE come from the germline V gene. CDR3 bases: TGTGCCAGCAGCTTTAATTCGGGTGGCTACACCTTC. This codes for CASSFNSGGYTF. Using reference TRBV5-6 and TRBJ1-2 for the parts outside the CDR3, the full variable domain is DAGVTQSPTHLIKTRGQQVTLRCSPKSGHDTVSWYQQALGQGPQFIFQYYEEEERQRGNFPDRFSGHQFPNYSSELNVNALLLGDSALYLCASSFNSGGYTFGSGTRLTVV.

This chain joins TRBV27 and TRBJ2-5; D might be TRBD2 (5 bases). Trimming took 5 bases from V and 5 from J, leaving 9 bases between them. The germline V gene encodes CDR1 MNHEY and CDR2 SMNVEV (reference sequence). The CDR3 loop spans 12 amino acids. In nucleotides, the CDR3 is TGTGCCAGCAGTCGCGAGCGGGAGACCCAGTACTTC. It specifies CASSRERETQYF.

The chain combines TRBV6-1 with TRBJ1-6, with D possibly being TRBD1 (6 bases). The CDR3 is 17 residues long. Germline CDR1 reads MNHNS; CDR2 reads SASEGT. V gave up 4 bases and J gave up 8 bases, with 21 bases separating them. For the CDR3, the DNA is TGTGCCAGCAGTGTCAATCCGGGCGGACAGTGGTATTCACCCCTCCACTTT. Its protein product is CASSVNPGGQWYSPLHF.

The chain is built from TRBV2 and TRBJ2-7; TRBD1 agrees at 8 bases. V was pared by 2 bases and J by 4 bases, with 13 bases of the junction left unmatched. This CDR3 comprises 17 residues. Germline V CDR1 and CDR2: SNHLY, FYNNEI. The CDR3 sequence is CASSETEGQGWRYEQYF. The CDR3 nucleotides read TGTGCCAGCAGTGAAACAGAAGGACAGGGTTGGCGGTACGAGCAGTACTTC.

This clone was counted a single time. V is TRBV4-3 and J is TRBJ2-1; a possible D gene is TRBD1 (6 bases). The CDR3 totals 15 residues. Germline-derived CDR1 and CDR2 are LGHNA and YSLEER. V was pared by 0 bases and J by 6 bases, with 12 bases between. CDR3 protein: CASSQDIDRTNEQFF. The CDR3 nucleotides read TGCGCCAGCAGCCAAGATATCGACAGGACCAATGAGCAGTTCTTC.

V and J are TRBV19 and TRBJ2-2; 10 bases match TRBD1. The germline CDR1 and CDR2 sequences are LNHDA and SQIVND (reference sequence). This CDR3 contains 17 residues. After removal of 5 bases from V and 4 bases from J, the junction contained 10 bases not matched to a gene. The CDR3 DNA reads as TGTGCCAGTAGTTCCAGGACAGGGGGTTCGGTCACCGGGGAGCTGTTTTTT. It translates to CASSSRTGGSVTGELFF.

V usage is TRBV18 and J usage is TRBJ1-1, with D perhaps TRBD1 (6 bases). The germline V gene encodes CDR1 KGHSH and CDR2 LQKENI. The CDR3 has 15 residues. V dropped 6 bases and J dropped 1 base, with 15 bases sitting between them. CDR3: CASSPMDSSNTEAFF. CDR3 bases: TGTGCCAGCTCCCCGATGGACAGCTCGAACACTGAAGCTTTCTTT.

This chain joins TRBV7-2 and TRBJ2-7; 7 nucleotides align to TRBD1. This CDR3 is 16 amino acids long. V shed 2 bases and J 0 bases; nucleotides not matched to a gene: 7. Germline CDR1 is SGHTA and CDR2 is FQGNSA. The CDR3 bases are TGTGCCAGCAGCTTACACCCGGACAGGAGCTCCTACGAGCAGTACTTC. As protein: CASSLHPDRSSYEQYF.

This chain uses TRBV18 with TRBJ2-3; D perhaps matches TRBD1 (7 bases). CDR1 and CDR2 (germline): KGHSH, LQKENI. This CDR3 is built from 15 residues. The V end was cut by 1 base, the J end by 3 bases, with 11 bases between. The CDR3 sequence: CASSPLQGRTDTQYF. DNA of the CDR3: TGTGCCAGCTCACCACTACAGGGGAGGACAGATACGCAGTATTTT. Variable domain in full (rest from reference TRBV18 and TRBJ2-3): NAGVMQNPRHLVRRRGQEARLRCSPMKGHSHVYWYRQLPEEGLKFMVYLQKENIIDESGMPKERFSAEFPKEGPSILRIQQVVRGDSAAYFCASSPLQGRTDTQYFGPGTRLTVL.

The rearrangement links TRBV19 to TRBJ2-7; a weak D match, TRBD1 (5 bases). There are 16 residues in the CDR3. Germline lookup yields CDR1 LNHDA and CDR2 SQIVND (reference sequence). Trimming shortened V by 0 bases and J by 0 bases, and 12 bases separated the two germline ends. The chain's CDR3 is CASSIDSQVSSYEQYF. In nucleotides, the CDR3 is TGTGCCAGTAGTATAGACTCACAGGTGTCCTCCTACGAGCAGTACTTC.

The chain is built from TRBV7-2 and TRBJ2-1; TRBD2 agrees at 9 bases. With V trimmed by 5 bases and J by 7 bases, 12 bases remained unmatched. This CDR3 comprises 16 residues. Germline-derived CDR1 and CDR2 are SGHTA and FQGNSA. CDR3 residues: CASSPMSGRTENEQFF. The CDR3, as DNA: TGTGCCAGCAGCCCCATGAGCGGGAGGACGGAGAATGAGCAGTTCTTC.

V and J are TRBV2 and TRBJ2-3, with 9 bases aligning to TRBD2. There are 17 residues in the CDR3. Trimming at V came to 8 bases and at J to 1 base, leaving 13 bases not matched to a gene. The V gene's germline CDR1 is SNHLY and CDR2 FYNNEI. The CDR3 is CASGGIASGIRTDTQYF. The CDR3 DNA reads TGTGCCAGCGGGGGGATCGCTAGCGGGATCCGCACAGATACGCAGTATTTT.

The chain recombines TRBV28 with TRBJ1-2; D gene ambiguous. V lost 4 bases, J lost 8 bases, and 14 bases lay in between. The CDR3 runs to 13 residues. Germline lookup yields CDR1 MDHEN and CDR2 SYDVKM. The CDR3 here is CASSSEAPRGYTF. CDR3 DNA sequence: TGTGCCAGCAGTTCGGAGGCTCCTCGGGGCTACACCTTC.